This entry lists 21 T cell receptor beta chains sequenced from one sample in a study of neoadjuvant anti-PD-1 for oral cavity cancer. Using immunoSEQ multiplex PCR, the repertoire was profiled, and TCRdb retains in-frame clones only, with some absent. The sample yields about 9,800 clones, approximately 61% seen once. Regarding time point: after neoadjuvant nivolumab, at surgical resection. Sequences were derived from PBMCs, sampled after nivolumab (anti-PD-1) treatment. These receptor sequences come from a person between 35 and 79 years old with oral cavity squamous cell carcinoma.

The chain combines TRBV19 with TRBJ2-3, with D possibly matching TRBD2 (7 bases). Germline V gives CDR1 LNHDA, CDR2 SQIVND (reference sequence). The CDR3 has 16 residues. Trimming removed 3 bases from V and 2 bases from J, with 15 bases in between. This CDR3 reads CASSIGSGTTTDTQYF. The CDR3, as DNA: TGTGCCAGTAGTATTGGGAGCGGGACAACCACAGATACGCAGTATTTT.

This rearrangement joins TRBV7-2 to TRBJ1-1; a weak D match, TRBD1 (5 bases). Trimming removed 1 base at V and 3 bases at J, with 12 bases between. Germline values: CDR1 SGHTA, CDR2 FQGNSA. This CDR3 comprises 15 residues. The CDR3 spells CASSLGGRRYTEAFF. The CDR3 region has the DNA TGTGCCAGCAGCTTAGGGGGCAGGAGGTACACTGAAGCTTTCTTT.

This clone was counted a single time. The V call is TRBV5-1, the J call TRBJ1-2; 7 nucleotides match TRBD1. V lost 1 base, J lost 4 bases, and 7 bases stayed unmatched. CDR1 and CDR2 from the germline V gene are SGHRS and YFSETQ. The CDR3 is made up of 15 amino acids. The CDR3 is CASSLRTGPTYGYTF. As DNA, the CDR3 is TGCGCCAGCAGCTTGCGGACAGGCCCAACCTATGGCTACACCTTC.

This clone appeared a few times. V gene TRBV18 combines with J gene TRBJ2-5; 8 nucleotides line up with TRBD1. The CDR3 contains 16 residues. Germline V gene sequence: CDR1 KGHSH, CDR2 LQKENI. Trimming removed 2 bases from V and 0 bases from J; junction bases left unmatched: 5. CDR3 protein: CASSPTGGPYQETQYF. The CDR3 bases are TGTGCCAGCTCACCAACAGGGGGACCGTACCAAGAGACCCAGTACTTC.

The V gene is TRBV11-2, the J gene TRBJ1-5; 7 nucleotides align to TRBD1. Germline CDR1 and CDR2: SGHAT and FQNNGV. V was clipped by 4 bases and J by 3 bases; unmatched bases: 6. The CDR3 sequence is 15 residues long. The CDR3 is CASSSGTVTNQPQHF. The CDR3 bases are TGTGCCAGCAGCTCCGGGACAGTGACCAATCAGCCCCAGCATTTT.

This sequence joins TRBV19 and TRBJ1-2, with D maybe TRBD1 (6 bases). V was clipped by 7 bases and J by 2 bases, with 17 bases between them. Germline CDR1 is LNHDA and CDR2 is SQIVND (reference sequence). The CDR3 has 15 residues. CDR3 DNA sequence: TGTGCCAGTACCAAGGAGGACAGATTAAACTATGGCTACACCTTC. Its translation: CASTKEDRLNYGYTF.

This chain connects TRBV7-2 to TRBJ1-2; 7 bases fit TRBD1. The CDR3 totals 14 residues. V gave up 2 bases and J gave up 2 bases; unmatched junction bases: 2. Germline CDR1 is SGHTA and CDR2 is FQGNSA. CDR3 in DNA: TGTGCCAGCAGCTTACGGGACAGCAACTATGGCTACACCTTC. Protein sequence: CASSLRDSNYGYTF.

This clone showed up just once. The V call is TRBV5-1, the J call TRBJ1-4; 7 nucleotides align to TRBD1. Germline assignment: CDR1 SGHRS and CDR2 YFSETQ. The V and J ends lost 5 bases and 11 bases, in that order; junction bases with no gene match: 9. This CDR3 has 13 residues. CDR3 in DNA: TGCGCCAGCAGTCGACCTAGGGACAGTAAACTGTTTTTT. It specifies CASSRPRDSKLFF.

CDR3 sequence reads: CASSENIGTGVEQFF. CDR3 in DNA: TGCGCCAGCAGTGAGAACATCGGGACTGGTGTCGAGCAGTTCTTC. The chain carries TRBV10-1 and TRBJ2-1; TRBD2 is a possible D gene (6 bases). The CDR3 loop spans 15 amino acids. Germline CDR1 and CDR2: WNHNN and SYGVQD (reference sequence). Trimming took 2 bases from V and 10 from J, leaving 18 bases between them.

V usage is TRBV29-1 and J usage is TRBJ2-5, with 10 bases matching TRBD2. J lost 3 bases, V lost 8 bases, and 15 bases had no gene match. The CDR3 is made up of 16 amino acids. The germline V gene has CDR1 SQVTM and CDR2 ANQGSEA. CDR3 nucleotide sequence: TGCAGCCCCCGAGGGCTAGCGGGAGAAGTGGAAGAGACCCAGTACTTC. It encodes CSPRGLAGEVEETQYF.

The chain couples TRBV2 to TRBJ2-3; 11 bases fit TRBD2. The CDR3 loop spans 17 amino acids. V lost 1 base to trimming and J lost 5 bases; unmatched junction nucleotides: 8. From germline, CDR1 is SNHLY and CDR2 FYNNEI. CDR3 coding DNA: TGTGCCAGCAGTGAAGAGGTAGCGGGGGGGCCTGGAGATACGCAGTATTTT. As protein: CASSEEVAGGPGDTQYF.

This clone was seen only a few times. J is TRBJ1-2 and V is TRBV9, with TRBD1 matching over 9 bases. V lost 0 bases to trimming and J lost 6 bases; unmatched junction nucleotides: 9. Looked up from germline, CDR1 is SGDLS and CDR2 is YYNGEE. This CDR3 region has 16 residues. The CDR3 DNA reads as TGTGCCAGCAGCGTAGCGTTGGGACAGGGCCTGGATGGCTACACCTTC. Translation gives CASSVALGQGLDGYTF.

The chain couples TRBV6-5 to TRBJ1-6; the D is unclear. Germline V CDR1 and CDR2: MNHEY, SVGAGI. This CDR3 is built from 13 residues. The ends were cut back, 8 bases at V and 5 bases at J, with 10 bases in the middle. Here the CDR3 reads CASRPTHNSPLHF. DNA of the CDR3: TGTGCCAGCCGGCCAACCCATAATTCACCCCTCCACTTT.

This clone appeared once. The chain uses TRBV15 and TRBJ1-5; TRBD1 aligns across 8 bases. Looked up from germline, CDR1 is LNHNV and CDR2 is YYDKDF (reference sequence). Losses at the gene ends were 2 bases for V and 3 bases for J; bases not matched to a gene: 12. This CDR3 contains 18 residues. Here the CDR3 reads CATSRPPSDRGLNQPQHF. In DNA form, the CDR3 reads TGTGCCACCAGCAGACCTCCTTCAGACAGGGGCCTCAATCAGCCCCAGCATTTT.

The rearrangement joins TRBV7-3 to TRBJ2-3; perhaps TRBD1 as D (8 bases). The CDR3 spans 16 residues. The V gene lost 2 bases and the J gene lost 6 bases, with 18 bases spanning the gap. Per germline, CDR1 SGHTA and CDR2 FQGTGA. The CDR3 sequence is CASSLLITGGEDTQYF. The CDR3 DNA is TGTGCCAGCAGCTTACTAATCACAGGGGGGGAGGATACGCAGTATTTT.

The CDR3 is CASSYTLTGTGELFF. In DNA, the CDR3 is TGTGCCAGCAGCTACACTTTGACAGGGACCGGGGAGCTGTTTTTT. V gene TRBV5-4 combines with J gene TRBJ2-2; 7 bases line up with TRBD1. The CDR3 is made up of 15 amino acids. From germline, CDR1 is SGHNT and CDR2 YYREEE (reference sequence). V gave up 3 bases and J gave up 5 bases; unmatched junction bases: 7. Full variable domain (remainder filled in from reference TRBV5-4 and TRBJ2-2): ETGVTQSPTHLIKTRGQQVTLRCSSQSGHNTVSWYQQALGQGPQFIFQYYREEENGRGNFPPRFSGLQFPNYSSELNVNALELDDSALYLCASSYTLTGTGELFFGEGSRLTVL.

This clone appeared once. The CDR3 loop reads CASSGGTGFTDTQYF. DNA of the CDR3: TGTGCCAGCAGTGGCGGGACAGGCTTTACAGATACGCAGTATTTT. The chain links TRBV9 to TRBJ2-3, with 8 bases identical to TRBD1. The CDR3 has 15 residues. Germline V gives CDR1 SGDLS, CDR2 YYNGEE. V shed 5 bases, J shed 3 bases, and the junction held 8 bases outside the gene matches.

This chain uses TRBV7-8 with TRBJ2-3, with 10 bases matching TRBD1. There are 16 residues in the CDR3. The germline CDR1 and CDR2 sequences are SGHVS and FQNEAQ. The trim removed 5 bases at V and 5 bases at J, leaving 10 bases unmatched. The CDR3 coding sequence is TGTGCCAGCAGCCCCCCGCCGGGACAGGGGTTAGATACGCAGTATTTT. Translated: CASSPPPGQGLDTQYF. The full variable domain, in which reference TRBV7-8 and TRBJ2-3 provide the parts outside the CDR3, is GAGVSQSPRYKVAKRGQDVALRCDPISGHVSLFWYQQALGQGPEFLTYFQNEAQLDKSGLPSDRFFAERPEGSVSTLKIQRTQQEDSAVYLCASSPPPGQGLDTQYFGPGTRLTVL.

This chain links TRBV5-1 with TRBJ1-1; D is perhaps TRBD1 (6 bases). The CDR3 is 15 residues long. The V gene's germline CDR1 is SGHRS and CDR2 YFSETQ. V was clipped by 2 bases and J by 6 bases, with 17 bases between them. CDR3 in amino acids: CASSFGMMGAPEAFF. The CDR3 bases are TGCGCCAGCAGCTTTGGTATGATGGGGGCCCCTGAAGCTTTCTTT. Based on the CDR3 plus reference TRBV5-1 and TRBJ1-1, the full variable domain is KAGVTQTPRYLIKTRGQQVTLSCSPISGHRSVSWYQQTPGQGLQFLFEYFSETQRNKGNFPGRFSGRQFSNSRSEMNVSTLELGDSALYLCASSFGMMGAPEAFFGQGTRLTVV.

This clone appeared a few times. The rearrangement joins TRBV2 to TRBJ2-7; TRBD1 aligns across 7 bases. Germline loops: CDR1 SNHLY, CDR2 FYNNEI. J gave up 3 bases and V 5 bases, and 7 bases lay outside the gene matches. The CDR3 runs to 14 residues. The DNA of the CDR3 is TGTGCCAGCAGTACCCAGACAGGGTTCTACGAGCAGTACTTC. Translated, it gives CASSTQTGFYEQYF.

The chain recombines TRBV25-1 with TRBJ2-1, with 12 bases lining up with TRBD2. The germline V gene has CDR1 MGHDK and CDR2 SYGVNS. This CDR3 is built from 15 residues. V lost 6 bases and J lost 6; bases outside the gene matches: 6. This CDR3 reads CASRRTSGGFNEQFF. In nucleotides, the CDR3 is TGTGCCAGCAGGCGAACTAGCGGGGGGTTCAATGAGCAGTTCTTC.